Below, 6 T cell receptor beta chains from the same sample are listed, as sequenced in a study of cytomegalovirus exposure and HLA in healthy donors. PCR primers comprised 60 Vbeta and 13 Jbeta primers. Profiling relied on immunoSEQ multiplex PCR, and the TCRdb table lists in-frame clones only, not all of them. Among 210,000 or so clones listed, approximately 83% were seen once. The sample taken for sequencing was PBMCs. These receptor sequences come from a woman aged 45-60 years in good health and CMV-seropositive.

V usage is TRBV2 and J usage is TRBJ2-3; 8 bases align to TRBD1. Germline CDR1 is SNHLY and CDR2 is FYNNEI. The ends lost 6 bases at V and 8 bases at J; junction bases unmatched: 13. The CDR3 contains 15 residues. The CDR3 bases are TGTGCCAGCAGGAAGGACAGGGTGGTGGGGATTACGCAGTATTTT. Protein product: CASRKDRVVGITQYF.

The chain joins TRBV10-3 to TRBJ2-2, with 7 bases fitting TRBD1. This CDR3 region has 16 residues. The ends lost 0 bases at V and 7 bases at J; junction bases unmatched: 8. Germline CDR1 and CDR2: ENHRY and SYGVKD. The CDR3: CAISESGSRDSGELFF. In DNA form, the CDR3 reads TGTGCCATCAGTGAGTCGGGGTCCCGGGACAGCGGGGAGCTGTTTTTT.

This clone was seen a handful of times. This chain connects TRBV7-9 to TRBJ1-1, with 8 nucleotides matching TRBD1. CDR3 size: 15 residues. Germline assignment: CDR1 SEHNR and CDR2 FQNEAQ (reference sequence). Losses at the gene ends were 5 bases for V and 6 bases for J; bases not matched to a gene: 11. The CDR3 coding sequence is TGTGCCAGCAGCGAAACGACAGGGGTTAGGGCTGAAGCTTTCTTT. This gives the protein CASSETTGVRAEAFF.

The chain has TRBV6-5 and TRBJ1-6, with D unclear. The CDR3 is made up of 15 amino acids. Trimming took off 0 bases at V and 8 bases at J, with 11 bases between the two ends. Per germline, CDR1 MNHEY and CDR2 SVGAGI. The CDR3 here is CASSYSNVADSPLHF. The CDR3 nucleotides are TGTGCCAGCAGTTACTCGAATGTAGCGGATTCACCCCTCCACTTT.

The chain employs TRBV6-5 and TRBJ2-5, with 8 bases lining up with TRBD1. The J call is in doubt because the DNA end fits TRBJ2-7 better. This CDR3 comprises 14 residues. In germline, CDR1 is MNHEY, CDR2 SVGAGI. CDR3 coding DNA: TGTGCCAGCAGTCGGGGACAGGTTATCTACGAGCAGTACTTC. Residues: CASSRGQVIYEQYF.

This clone was found a few times. The chain has TRBV30 and TRBJ1-1; no reliable D call. Per germline, CDR1 GTSNPN and CDR2 SVGIG (reference sequence). There are 13 residues in the CDR3. Trimming stripped 2 bases from V and 5 bases from J, with 12 bases between. CDR3 in DNA: TGTGCCTGGAGTCGGCTTAGGAGTACTGAAGCTTTCTTT. This codes for CAWSRLRSTEAFF.